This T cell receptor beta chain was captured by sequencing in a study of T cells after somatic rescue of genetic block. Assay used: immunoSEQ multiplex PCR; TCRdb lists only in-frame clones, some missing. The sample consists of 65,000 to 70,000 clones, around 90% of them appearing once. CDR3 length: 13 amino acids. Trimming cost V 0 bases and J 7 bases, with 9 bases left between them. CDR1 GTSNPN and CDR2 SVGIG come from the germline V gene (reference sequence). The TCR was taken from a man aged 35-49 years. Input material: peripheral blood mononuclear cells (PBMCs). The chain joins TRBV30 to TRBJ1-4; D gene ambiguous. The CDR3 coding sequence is TGTGCCTGGAGTGTACAGACCGCTGAAAAACTGTTTTTT. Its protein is CAWSVQTAEKLFF.